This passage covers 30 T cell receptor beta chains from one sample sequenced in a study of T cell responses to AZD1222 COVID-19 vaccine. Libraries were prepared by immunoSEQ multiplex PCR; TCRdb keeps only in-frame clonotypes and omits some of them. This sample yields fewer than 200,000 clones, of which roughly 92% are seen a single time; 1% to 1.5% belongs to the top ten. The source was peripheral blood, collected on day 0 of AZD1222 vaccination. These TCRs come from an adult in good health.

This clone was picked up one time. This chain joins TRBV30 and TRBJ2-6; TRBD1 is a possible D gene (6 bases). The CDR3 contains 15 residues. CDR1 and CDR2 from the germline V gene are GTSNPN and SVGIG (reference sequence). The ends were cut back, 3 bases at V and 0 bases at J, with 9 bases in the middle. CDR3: CAWRTGHSGANVLTF. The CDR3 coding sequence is TGTGCCTGGAGGACAGGACACTCTGGGGCCAACGTCCTGACTTTC.

CDR3 protein: CASSRSSVVGSGEGTQYF. CDR3 coding DNA: TGTGCCAGCAGCCGGTCCTCAGTGGTTGGTAGCGGGGAAGGTACGCAGTATTTT. The V gene is TRBV3-1 (or the pseudogene TRBV3-2), the J gene TRBJ2-3, with 8 bases lining up with TRBD2. This CDR3 contains 18 residues. The germline V gene encodes CDR1 LGHDT and CDR2 YNNKEL (reference sequence). Germline trimming cut 4 bases from V and 8 bases from J; bases unmatched to any gene: 20.

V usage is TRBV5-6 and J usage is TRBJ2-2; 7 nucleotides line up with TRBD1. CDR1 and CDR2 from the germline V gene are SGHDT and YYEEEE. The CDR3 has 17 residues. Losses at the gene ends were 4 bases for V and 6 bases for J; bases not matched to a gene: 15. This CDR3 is CASSKPGQWPGAGELFF. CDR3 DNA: TGTGCCAGCAGCAAACCGGGACAGTGGCCTGGGGCCGGGGAGCTGTTTTTT.

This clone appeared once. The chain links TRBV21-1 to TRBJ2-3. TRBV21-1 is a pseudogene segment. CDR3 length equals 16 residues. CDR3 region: CASSNWSALSTDTQYF. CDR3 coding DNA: TGTGCCAGCAGCAACTGGTCGGCCCTTAGCACAGATACGCAGTATTTT.

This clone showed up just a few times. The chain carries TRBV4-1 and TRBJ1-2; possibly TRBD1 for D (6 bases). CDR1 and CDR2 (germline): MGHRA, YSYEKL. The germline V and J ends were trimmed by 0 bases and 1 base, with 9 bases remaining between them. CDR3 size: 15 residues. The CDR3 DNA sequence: TGCGCCAGCAGCCAAGAGAGGACAGATAACTATGGCTACACCTTC. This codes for CASSQERTDNYGYTF.

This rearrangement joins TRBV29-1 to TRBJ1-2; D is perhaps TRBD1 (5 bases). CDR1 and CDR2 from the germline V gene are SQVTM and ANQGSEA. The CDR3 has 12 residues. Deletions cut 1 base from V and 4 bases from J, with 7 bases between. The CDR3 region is CSVEVRAYGYTF. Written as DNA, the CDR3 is TGCAGCGTTGAAGTCAGGGCCTATGGCTACACCTTC.

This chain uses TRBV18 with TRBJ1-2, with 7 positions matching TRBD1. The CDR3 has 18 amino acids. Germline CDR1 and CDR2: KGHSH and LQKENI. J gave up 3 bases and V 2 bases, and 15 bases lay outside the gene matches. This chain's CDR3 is CASSPGPPTGELHYGYTF. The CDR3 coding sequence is TGTGCCAGCTCACCAGGCCCCCCTACAGGGGAATTACACTATGGCTACACCTTC.

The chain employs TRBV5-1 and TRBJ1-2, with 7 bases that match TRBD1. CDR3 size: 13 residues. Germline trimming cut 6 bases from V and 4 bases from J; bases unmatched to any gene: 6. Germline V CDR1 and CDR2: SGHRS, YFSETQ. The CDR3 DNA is TGCGCCAGCACCGGGGACAGCTTCTATGGCTACACCTTC. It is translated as CASTGDSFYGYTF.

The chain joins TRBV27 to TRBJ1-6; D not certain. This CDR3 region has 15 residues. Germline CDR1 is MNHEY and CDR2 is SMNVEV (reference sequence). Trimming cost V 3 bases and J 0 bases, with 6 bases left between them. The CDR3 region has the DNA TGTGCCAGCAGTTTTTCGGGCTCCTATAATTCACCCCTCCACTTT. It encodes CASSFSGSYNSPLHF.

The CDR3 coding sequence is TGTGCCAGCAGCCCGGACAGGGCCATCTCACCCCTCCACTTT. Amino acid sequence: CASSPDRAISPLHF. The chain has TRBV5-5 and TRBJ1-6, with TRBD1 matching over 8 bases. J was trimmed by 10 bases and V by 4 bases; bases with no gene match: 7. Germline assignment: CDR1 SGHKS and CDR2 YYEKEE (reference sequence). The CDR3 runs 14 residues.

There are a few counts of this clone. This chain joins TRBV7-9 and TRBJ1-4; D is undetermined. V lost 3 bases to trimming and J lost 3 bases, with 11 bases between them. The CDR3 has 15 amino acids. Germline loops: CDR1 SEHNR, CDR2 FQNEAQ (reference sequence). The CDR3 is CASSLPRGANEKLFF. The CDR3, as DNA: TGTGCCAGCAGCTTGCCGCGAGGAGCTAATGAAAAACTGTTTTTT. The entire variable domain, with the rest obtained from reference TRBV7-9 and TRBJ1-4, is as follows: DTGVSQNPRHKITKRGQNVTFRCDPISEHNRLYWYRQTLGQGPEFLTYFQNEAQLEKSRLLSDRFSAERPKGSFSTLEIQRTEQGDSAMYLCASSLPRGANEKLFFGSGTQLSVL.

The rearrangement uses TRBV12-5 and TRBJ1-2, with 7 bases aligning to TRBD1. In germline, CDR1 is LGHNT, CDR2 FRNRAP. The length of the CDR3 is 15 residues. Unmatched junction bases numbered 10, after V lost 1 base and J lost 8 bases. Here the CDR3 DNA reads TGTGCTAGTGGTTTGGCCAGGGGGTGGTTGAGAGGCTACACCTTC. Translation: CASGLARGWLRGYTF.

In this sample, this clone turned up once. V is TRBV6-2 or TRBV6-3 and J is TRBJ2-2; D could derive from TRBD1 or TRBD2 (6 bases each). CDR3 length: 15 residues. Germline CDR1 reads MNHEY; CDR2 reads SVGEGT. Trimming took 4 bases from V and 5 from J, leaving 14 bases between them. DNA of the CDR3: TGTGCCAGCAGTTGGCGAGGGGGGCCGACCGGGGAGCTGTTTTTT. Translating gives CASSWRGGPTGELFF.

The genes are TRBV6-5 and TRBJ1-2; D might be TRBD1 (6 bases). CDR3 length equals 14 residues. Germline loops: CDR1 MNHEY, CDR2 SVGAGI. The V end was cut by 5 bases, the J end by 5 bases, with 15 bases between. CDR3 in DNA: TGTGCCAGCAGTCGGACAGTCGGAGGTTATGGCTACACCTTC. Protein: CASSRTVGGYGYTF.

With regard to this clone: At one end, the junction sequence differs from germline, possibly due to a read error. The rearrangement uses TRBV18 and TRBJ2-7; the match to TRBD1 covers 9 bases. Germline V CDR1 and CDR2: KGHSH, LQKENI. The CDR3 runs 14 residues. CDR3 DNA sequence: TGTGCCAGCTCCCCACAGGGGGCTGCCTACGAGCAGTACTTC. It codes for CASSPQGAAYEQYF.

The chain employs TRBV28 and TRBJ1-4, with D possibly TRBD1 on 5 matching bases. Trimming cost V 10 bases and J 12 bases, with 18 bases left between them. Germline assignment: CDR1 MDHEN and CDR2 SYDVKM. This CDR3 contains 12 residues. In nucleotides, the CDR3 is TGTGCCACCGACGATCTAACAGGTCAACTGTTTTTT. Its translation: CATDDLTGQLFF.

CDR3 amino acids: CATYVHGDAGEQFF. CDR3 coding DNA: TGTGCCACTTACGTACACGGGGACGCTGGAGAGCAGTTCTTC. This chain connects TRBV28 to TRBJ2-1; D may match TRBD1 or TRBD2 (5 bases each). Trimming took off 10 bases at V and 10 bases at J, with 23 bases between the two ends. CDR1 and CDR2 (germline): MDHEN, SYDVKM. This CDR3 is built from 14 residues.

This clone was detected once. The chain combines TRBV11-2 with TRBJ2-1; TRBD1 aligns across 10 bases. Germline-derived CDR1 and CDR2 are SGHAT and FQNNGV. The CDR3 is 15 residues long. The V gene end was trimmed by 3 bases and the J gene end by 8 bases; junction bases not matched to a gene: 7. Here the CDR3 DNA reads TGTGCCAGCAGCTTTTATTCGGACAGGGGGGATGAGCAGTTCTTC. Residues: CASSFYSDRGDEQFF.

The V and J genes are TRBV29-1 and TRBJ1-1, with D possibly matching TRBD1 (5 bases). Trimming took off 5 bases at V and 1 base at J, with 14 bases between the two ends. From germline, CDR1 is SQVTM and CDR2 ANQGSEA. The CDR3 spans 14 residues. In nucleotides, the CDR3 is TGCAGCGTTCCCCCGGGTCAGGGGAACACTGAAGCTTTCTTT. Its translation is CSVPPGQGNTEAFF.

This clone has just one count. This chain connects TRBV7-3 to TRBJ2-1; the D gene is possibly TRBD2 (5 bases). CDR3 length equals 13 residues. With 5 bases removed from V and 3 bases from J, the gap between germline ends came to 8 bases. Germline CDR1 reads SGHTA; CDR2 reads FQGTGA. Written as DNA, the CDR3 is TGTGCCAGCAGCCTGGACTTCTACAATGAGCAGTTCTTC. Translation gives CASSLDFYNEQFF.

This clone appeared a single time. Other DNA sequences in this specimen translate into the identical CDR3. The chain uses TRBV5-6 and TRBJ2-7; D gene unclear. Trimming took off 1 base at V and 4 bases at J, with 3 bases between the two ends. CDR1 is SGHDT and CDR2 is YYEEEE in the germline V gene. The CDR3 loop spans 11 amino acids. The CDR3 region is CASSLRYEQYF. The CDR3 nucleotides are TGTGCCAGCAGCTTGAGATACGAGCAGTACTTC.

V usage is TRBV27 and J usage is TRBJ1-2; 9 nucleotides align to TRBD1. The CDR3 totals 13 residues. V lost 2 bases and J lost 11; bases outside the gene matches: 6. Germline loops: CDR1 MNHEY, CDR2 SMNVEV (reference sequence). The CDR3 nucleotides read TGTGCCAGCAGTTTAGCCGGACAGGGGTGGTACACCTTC. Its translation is CASSLAGQGWYTF.

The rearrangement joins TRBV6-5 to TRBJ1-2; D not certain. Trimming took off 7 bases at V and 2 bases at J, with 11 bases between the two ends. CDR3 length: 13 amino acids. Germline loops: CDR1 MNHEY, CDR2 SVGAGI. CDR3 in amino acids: CASMGTVNYGYTF. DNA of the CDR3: TGTGCCAGCATGGGAACCGTAAACTATGGCTACACCTTC.

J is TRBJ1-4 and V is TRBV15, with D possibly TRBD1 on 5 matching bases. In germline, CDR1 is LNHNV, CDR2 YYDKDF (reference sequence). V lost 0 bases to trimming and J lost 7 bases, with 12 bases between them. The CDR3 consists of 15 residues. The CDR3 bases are TGTGCCACCAGCAGAGATCTTGGGGGACGTGAAAAACTGTTTTTT. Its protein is CATSRDLGGREKLFF. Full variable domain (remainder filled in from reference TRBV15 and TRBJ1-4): DAMVIQNPRYQVTQFGKPVTLSCSQTLNHNVMYWYQQKSSQAPKLLFHYYDKDFNNEADTPDNFQSRRPNTSFCFLDIRSPGLGDTAMYLCATSRDLGGREKLFFGSGTQLSVL.

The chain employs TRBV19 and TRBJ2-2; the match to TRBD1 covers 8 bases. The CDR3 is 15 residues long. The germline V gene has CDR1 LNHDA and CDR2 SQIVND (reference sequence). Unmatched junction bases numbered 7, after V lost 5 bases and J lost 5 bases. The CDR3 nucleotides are TGTGCCAGTAGTCCCCGACAGGGGTTTACCGGGGAGCTGTTTTTT. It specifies CASSPRQGFTGELFF.

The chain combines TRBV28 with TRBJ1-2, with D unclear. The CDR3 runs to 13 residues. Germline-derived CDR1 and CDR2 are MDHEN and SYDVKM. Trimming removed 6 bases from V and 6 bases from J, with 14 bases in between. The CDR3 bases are TGTGCCAGCAGCAAGGCGGCAGTCCATGGCTACACCTTC. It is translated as CASSKAAVHGYTF.

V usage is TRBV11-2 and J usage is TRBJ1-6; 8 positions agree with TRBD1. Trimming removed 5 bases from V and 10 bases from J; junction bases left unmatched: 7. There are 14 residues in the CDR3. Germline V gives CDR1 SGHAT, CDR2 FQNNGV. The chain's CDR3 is CASSVGTGGSPLHF. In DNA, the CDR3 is TGTGCCAGCAGCGTAGGGACAGGCGGGTCACCCCTCCACTTT.

In DNA form, the CDR3 reads TGTGCTAGTGGGGGGGGATATTCTAGCACAGATACGCAGTATTTT. Translation: CASGGGYSSTDTQYF. The rearrangement uses TRBV12-5 and TRBJ2-3, with a possible D match to TRBD2 (6 bases). Deletions cut 6 bases from V and 0 bases from J, with 13 bases between. From germline, CDR1 is LGHNT and CDR2 FRNRAP. The CDR3 runs 15 residues.

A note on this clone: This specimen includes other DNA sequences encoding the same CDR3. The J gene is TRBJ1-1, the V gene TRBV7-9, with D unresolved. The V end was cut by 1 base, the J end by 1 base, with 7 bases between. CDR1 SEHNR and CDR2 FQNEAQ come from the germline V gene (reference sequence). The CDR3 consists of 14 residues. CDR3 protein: CASSLVEGNTEAFF. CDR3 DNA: TGTGCCAGCAGCTTAGTTGAGGGGAACACTGAAGCTTTCTTT. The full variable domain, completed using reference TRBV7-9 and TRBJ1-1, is DTGVSQNPRHKITKRGQNVTFRCDPISEHNRLYWYRQTLGQGPEFLTYFQNEAQLEKSRLLSDRFSAERPKGSFSTLEIQRTEQGDSAMYLCASSLVEGNTEAFFGQGTRLTVV.

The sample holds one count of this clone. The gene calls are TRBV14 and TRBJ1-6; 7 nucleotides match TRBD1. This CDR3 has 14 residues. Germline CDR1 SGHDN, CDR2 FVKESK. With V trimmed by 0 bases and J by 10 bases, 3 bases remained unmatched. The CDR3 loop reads CASSQDRGGSPLHF. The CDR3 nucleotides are TGTGCCAGCAGCCAAGACAGGGGGGGCTCACCCCTCCACTTT.